What follows is one T cell receptor (beta chain) and its context. Its antigen remains unidentified. Clones were sequenced by immunoSEQ multiplex PCR, and TCRdb holds only the in-frame ones, with some missing. Among around 8,000 clones listed, roughly 60% were seen once. The data were taken from a study of neoadjuvant anti-PD-1 for oral cavity cancer. Study results and limitations: Only three patients per response group were TCR-analyzed; validation needed.

Time point of the sample: after neoadjuvant nivolumab, at surgical resection. This TCR was sampled from a person aged 40 to 85 with oral cavity squamous cell carcinoma. The specimen comprised PBMCs, sampled after nivolumab (anti-PD-1) treatment.

The CDR3 DNA sequence: TGTGCCAGCAGCTTAGAGCGAGGACTGCAGTTCTTC. It specifies CASSLERGLQFF. The chain employs TRBV7-9 and TRBJ2-1; D is possibly TRBD2 (5 bases). CDR3 length: 12 amino acids. V gave up 1 base and J gave up 12 bases, with 10 bases separating them. Germline CDR1 and CDR2: SEHNR and FQNEAQ (reference sequence).